The 18 T cell receptor beta chains below all came from one sample that was sequenced in a study of breast tumors, draining lymph nodes, adjacent tissues. Each CDR3 protein gets one entry after TCRdb re-called the multiplex PCR reads with MiXCR. Here the sample spans about 140,000 distinct CDR3 sequences, around a third being singletons. Axillary draining lymph nodes of breast cancer patients supplied the node samples. The sample was axillary lymph node tissue. Every receptor here comes from a female donor with breast cancer. Some clones in this sample may be carry-over from other donors' samples.

This clonotype was seen at least ten times. The V call is TRBV11-2, the J call TRBJ2-3, with D possibly TRBD1 on 5 matching bases. Trimming removed 2 bases at V and 4 bases at J, with 16 bases between. Germline V lookup: CDR1 SGHAT, CDR2 FQNNGV. The CDR3 is made up of 16 amino acids. CDR3 in amino acids: CASSLNLGAGPDTQYF. CDR3 DNA sequence: TGTGCCAGCAGCTTAAACCTAGGGGCAGGGCCAGATACGCAGTATTTT.

Worth noting for this clonotype: This may be a read error, as it is one base from a much larger clone. V gene TRBV7-7 combines with J gene TRBJ2-5; possible D gene TRBD2, 6 bases. This CDR3 has 17 residues. From germline, CDR1 is SSHAT and CDR2 FNYEAQ (reference sequence). The CDR3 loop is CASSSGPRTLGEEPQCF. CDR3 coding DNA: TGTGCTAGCAGCTCAGGACCACGGACCCTGGGGGAGGAGCCCCAGTGCTTC.

This chain links TRBV14 with TRBJ1-1; TRBD1 might be the D (6 bases). This CDR3 is built from 15 residues. Trimming removed 4 bases at V and 1 base at J, with 13 bases between. Germline V CDR1 and CDR2: SGHDN, FVKESK. The CDR3 bases are TGTGCCAGCAGCCCCCCAGGGGTCCCGAACACTGAAGCTTTCTTT. Translation gives CASSPPGVPNTEAFF.

Concerning this clonotype itself: Compared with germline, one end of the junction differs, possibly owing to a read error. The rearrangement uses TRBV29-1 and TRBJ2-1, with D possibly matching TRBD2 (6 bases). The CDR3 loop spans 8 amino acids. Looked up from germline, CDR1 is SQVTM and CDR2 is ANQGSEA. Here the CDR3 reads CSVVLAIF. In DNA, the CDR3 is TGCAGCGTTGTTCTAGCGATCTTC.

The sample holds many counts of this clonotype. The chain uses TRBV6-5 and TRBJ2-7; D uncertain. The CDR3 runs to 11 residues. Germline V gene data show CDR1 as MNHEY and CDR2 as SVGAGI. V lost 0 bases and J lost 7, with 4 bases in between. The CDR3 DNA is TGTGCCAGCAGTTACTCGGGTGAGCAGTACTTC. Translated: CASSYSGEQYF.

The chain joins TRBV19 to TRBJ2-3; 9 nucleotides match TRBD2. This CDR3 is built from 15 residues. V shed 7 bases and J 1 base; nucleotides not matched to a gene: 6. In germline, CDR1 is LNHDA, CDR2 SQIVND (reference sequence). The CDR3 spells CASTSWTSGTDTQYF. The CDR3 DNA reads as TGTGCCAGTACCTCCTGGACTAGCGGCACAGATACGCAGTATTTT.

This clonotype has at least ten counts. The chain combines TRBV11-2 with TRBJ1-2; D gene unclear. Looked up from germline, CDR1 is SGHAT and CDR2 is FQNNGV. CDR3 length equals 15 residues. V lost 5 bases to trimming and J lost 1 base, with 14 bases between them. CDR3 loop: CASSPRATGNYGYTF. CDR3 nucleotide sequence: TGTGCCAGCAGCCCCCGGGCGACGGGTAACTATGGCTACACCTTC.

This clonotype has a count of ten or more. The chain couples TRBV7-9 to TRBJ2-3, with TRBD1 matching over 7 bases. The CDR3 runs 16 residues. Trimming at V came to 1 base and at J to 1 base, leaving 5 bases not matched to a gene. The germline gives CDR1 SEHNR, CDR2 FQNEAQ (reference sequence). The CDR3, as DNA: TGTGCCAGCAGCTTAGTGTACGGACAGGGCACAGATACGCAGTATTTT. Its protein product is CASSLVYGQGTDTQYF.

This clonotype was seen ten or more times. This chain joins TRBV20-1 and TRBJ2-1; TRBD1 agrees at 7 bases. The CDR3 length is 11 residues. The V segment lost 4 bases and the J segment 9 bases; nucleotides outside the gene matches: 3. Germline V gene sequence: CDR1 DFQATT, CDR2 SNEGSKA (reference sequence). The CDR3, as DNA: TGCAGTGCTACAGGGGGTGGTGAGCAGTTCTTC. This translates into CSATGGGEQFF.

The rearrangement links TRBV6-1 to TRBJ2-3; tentatively, D is TRBD1 or TRBD2 (7 bases each). In germline, CDR1 is MNHNS, CDR2 SASEGT. The CDR3 is 17 residues long. V was clipped by 0 bases and J by 0 bases, with 13 bases between them. As DNA, the CDR3 is TGTGCCAGCAGTGAAGCACCGGGGGGACAGAGCACAGATACGCAGTATTTT. Translating gives CASSEAPGGQSTDTQYF.

To note about this clonotype: The germline gene is not matched at one end of the junction; a read error may be the cause. The V call is TRBV10-1, the J call TRBJ2-1, with 7 positions matching TRBD2. Germline V gene lookup returns CDR1 WNHNN and CDR2 SYGVQD (reference sequence). The CDR3 is made up of 14 amino acids. The CDR3 protein is CVSSRGGGRDEQFF. CDR3 coding DNA: TGCGTCAGCAGCCGTGGGGGGGGTCGGGATGAGCAGTTCTTC.

This clonotype was observed a handful of times. The CDR3 reads CASRSGAATNEKLFF. Here the CDR3 DNA reads TGTGCCAGCAGATCCGGCGCAGCAACTAATGAAAAACTGTTTTTT. V and J are TRBV27 and TRBJ1-4, with no clear D. The CDR3 is 15 residues long. The V gene lost 6 bases and the J gene lost 0 bases, with 11 bases spanning the gap. Germline loops: CDR1 MNHEY, CDR2 SMNVEV (reference sequence).

This clonotype was counted many times. The genes are TRBV11-1 and TRBJ2-3; possibly TRBD1 or TRBD2 for D (5 bases each). Trimming cost V 1 base and J 3 bases, with 8 bases left between them. The germline V gene has CDR1 SGHAT and CDR2 FQDESV (reference sequence). CDR3 length: 14 amino acids. DNA of the CDR3: TGTGCCAGCAGCTTAGGCAGGGAGACAGATACGCAGTATTTT. It is translated as CASSLGRETDTQYF.

The chain joins TRBV29-1 to TRBJ2-1, with 8 positions matching TRBD1. V shed 6 bases, J shed 6 bases, and the junction held 7 bases outside the gene matches. This CDR3 is built from 13 residues. Germline V CDR1 and CDR2: SQVTM, ANQGSEA. CDR3: CSVRSGGVNEQFF. The DNA for the CDR3 is TGCAGCGTCAGATCAGGGGGCGTCAATGAGCAGTTCTTC.

The genes are TRBV4-2 and TRBJ1-6, with TRBD1 matching over 8 bases. Germline V lookup: CDR1 LGHNA, CDR2 YNFKEQ. This CDR3 is built from 15 residues. The V segment lost 1 base and the J segment 7 bases; nucleotides outside the gene matches: 3. CDR3 protein: CASSQGRTGNSPLHF. The CDR3 DNA follows: TGTGCCAGCAGCCAAGGTCGGACAGGGAATTCACCCCTCCACTTT.

This clonotype was seen repeatedly, ten times or more. The rearrangement joins TRBV7-9 to TRBJ2-7, with 11 bases lining up with TRBD2. The CDR3 spans 17 residues. CDR1 SEHNR and CDR2 FQNEAQ come from the germline V gene (reference sequence). V lost 5 bases and J lost 2; bases outside the gene matches: 11. CDR3 protein: CASSTLGPTSGAYEQYF. In nucleotides, the CDR3 is TGTGCCAGCAGCACGCTAGGACCGACTAGCGGGGCCTACGAGCAGTACTTC.

V usage is TRBV5-5 and J usage is TRBJ1-6; 9 positions match TRBD1. The CDR3 covers 17 residues. Losses at the gene ends were 5 bases for V and 8 bases for J; bases not matched to a gene: 14. In germline, CDR1 is SGHKS, CDR2 YYEKEE (reference sequence). CDR3 nucleotides: TGTGCCAGCAGAGGCCCCCGGGACAGGGAGGGAGATTCACCCCTCCACTTT. Translation gives CASRGPRDREGDSPLHF.

This clonotype has a count of ten or more. This chain joins TRBV7-8 and TRBJ2-3, with TRBD2 as a possible D gene (7 bases). The germline V and J ends were trimmed by 0 bases and 0 bases, with 16 bases remaining between them. Germline V gene lookup returns CDR1 SGHVS and CDR2 FQNEAQ. The CDR3 has 18 residues. CDR3 nucleotides: TGTGCCAGCAGCTTAGCGAGGGAGGGGGATTCTAGCACAGATACGCAGTATTTT. It specifies CASSLAREGDSSTDTQYF.